These 26 T cell receptor beta chains share one sample of origin, sequenced in a study of blood T cell repertoires in COVID-19. Repertoires were generated with immunoSEQ multiplex PCR, while TCRdb's copy carries only in-frame clones and drops some. This table holds around 300,000 clones, about nine tenths found once. The sequenced material came from peripheral blood. All receptors derive from a man younger than 35 with active or convalescent COVID-19.

Only one count was recorded for this clone. The chain carries TRBV21-1 and TRBJ2-7; TRBD2, the table's D call, was not compared with the DNA. TRBV21-1 is marked as a pseudogene. This CDR3 is built from 17 residues. The CDR3 is CASSKNSSGDSAYEQYF. In DNA form, the CDR3 reads TGTGCCAGCAGCAAAAATTCTAGCGGAGACTCCGCCTACGAGCAGTACTTC.

V is TRBV13 and J is TRBJ2-7; no definite D call. CDR3 length: 11 amino acids. Trimming pared 1 base from V and 7 bases from J, leaving 5 bases between. Germline loops: CDR1 PRHDT, CDR2 FYEKMQ (reference sequence). CDR3 coding DNA: TGTGCCAGCAGCTTAGTCATGGAGCAGTACTTC. Translated: CASSLVMEQYF.

The chain carries TRBV29-1 and TRBJ1-4; 8 nucleotides line up with TRBD1. Germline CDR1 is SQVTM and CDR2 is ANQGSEA. With 4 bases clipped from V and 15 bases from J, the junction kept 13 bases outside the gene matches. The CDR3 length is 13 residues. The CDR3 DNA reads as TGCAGCGTTGTGGTCCGTGTGGACAGGGTGATGTTTTTT. It is translated as CSVVVRVDRVMFF.

The gene calls are TRBV6-4 and TRBJ2-2; D is perhaps TRBD2 (5 bases). This CDR3 contains 13 residues. Germline loops: CDR1 MRHNA, CDR2 SNTAGT. V lost 4 bases to trimming and J lost 3 bases, with 6 bases between them. The DNA for the CDR3 is TGTGCCAGCAGTGCGGACTACACCGGGGAGCTGTTTTTT. Protein sequence: CASSADYTGELFF.

This clone came up once. The CDR3 is CASSPRRDDSLWDTIYF. DNA for the CDR3: TGTGCCAGCAGCCCCAGGCGGGACGACTCTCTTTGGGACACCATATATTTT. The J gene is TRBJ1-3, the V gene TRBV7-8, with a possible D match to TRBD1 (5 bases). The germline V gene encodes CDR1 SGHVS and CDR2 FQNEAQ. The CDR3 runs 17 residues. The V gene lost 5 bases and the J gene lost 8 bases, with 25 bases spanning the gap. Combining the CDR3 with reference TRBV7-8 and TRBJ1-3 gives the whole variable domain GAGVSQSPRYKVAKRGQDVALRCDPISGHVSLFWYQQALGQGPEFLTYFQNEAQLDKSGLPSDRFFAERPEGSVSTLKIQRTQQEDSAVYLCASSPRRDDSLWDTIYFGEGSWLTVV.

V is TRBV4-1 and J is TRBJ2-5; TRBD1 might be the D (6 bases). CDR1 and CDR2 (germline): MGHRA, YSYEKL. V lost 0 bases and J lost 5, with 10 bases in between. The CDR3 length is 14 residues. The CDR3 DNA sequence: TGCGCCAGCAGCCAAGACAGGGGCGAGGAGACCCAGTACTTC. Protein: CASSQDRGEETQYF.

The genes are TRBV7-8 and TRBJ2-7; TRBD1 agrees at 7 bases. The ends lost 4 bases at V and 2 bases at J; junction bases unmatched: 8. This CDR3 contains 15 residues. Germline V gives CDR1 SGHVS, CDR2 FQNEAQ. This CDR3 is CASSSRDRTTYEQYF. The CDR3 DNA reads TGTGCCAGCAGCTCCCGGGACAGAACAACCTACGAGCAGTACTTC.

The J gene is TRBJ2-4, the V gene TRBV5-1, with TRBD1 identical over 8 bases. With V trimmed by 4 bases and J by 7 bases, 7 bases remained unmatched. Germline V gives CDR1 SGHRS, CDR2 YFSETQ. This CDR3 contains 14 residues. This CDR3 is CASSRGQGGNIQYF. The CDR3 nucleotides read TGCGCCAGCAGCAGAGGACAGGGTGGGAACATTCAGTACTTC.

J is TRBJ2-5 and V is TRBV24-1; the D gene is possibly TRBD2 (6 bases). Trimming pared 1 base from V and 3 bases from J, leaving 14 bases between. The length of the CDR3 is 16 residues. CDR1 and CDR2 from the germline V gene are KGHDR and SFDVKD. CDR3 nucleotide sequence: TGTGCCACCAGTGATTTTGGCAACTGGGGGGAAGAGACCCAGTACTTC. Encoded protein: CATSDFGNWGEETQYF.

CDR3 sequence reads: CASSPTYSNQPQHF. The DNA of the CDR3 is TGTGCCAGCAGTCCAACCTATAGCAATCAGCCCCAGCATTTT. This chain connects TRBV6-5 to TRBJ1-5; D call uncertain. CDR1 MNHEY and CDR2 SVGAGI come from the germline V gene. There are 14 residues in the CDR3. V was cut by 5 bases and J by 0 bases, with 8 bases left in between.

V usage is TRBV5-1 and J usage is TRBJ2-1; D may be TRBD1 (6 bases). V was trimmed by 4 bases and J by 6 bases, leaving 14 bases between them. CDR3 length: 14 residues. The germline V gene encodes CDR1 SGHRS and CDR2 YFSETQ. The CDR3 region has the DNA TGCGCCAGCAGCAATATACAGGGAAGCAATGAGCAGTTCTTC. The encoded protein is CASSNIQGSNEQFF.

The rearrangement links TRBV5-1 to TRBJ2-7, with 10 bases lining up with TRBD1. The CDR3 sequence is 15 residues long. Germline CDR1 SGHRS, CDR2 YFSETQ. The V segment lost 5 bases and the J segment 2 bases; nucleotides outside the gene matches: 7. The CDR3 DNA reads as TGCGCCAGCAGTCCCCGGGACAGGGGCACCTACGAGCAGTACTTC. Translating gives CASSPRDRGTYEQYF.

This rearrangement joins TRBV19 to TRBJ1-1, with D hard to call. The ends were cut back, 5 bases at V and 0 bases at J, with 13 bases in the middle. The CDR3 loop spans 15 amino acids. Germline CDR1 LNHDA, CDR2 SQIVND (reference sequence). Here the CDR3 reads CASSQRRGLNTEAFF. CDR3 DNA sequence: TGTGCCAGTAGTCAGCGTCGCGGCCTGAACACTGAAGCTTTCTTT.

The chain carries TRBV11-1 and TRBJ2-3; a weak D match, TRBD2 (6 bases). CDR1 SGHAT and CDR2 FQDESV come from the germline V gene (reference sequence). CDR3 length: 15 residues. V lost 5 bases, J lost 0 bases, and 12 bases lay in between. The CDR3 DNA sequence: TGTGCCAGCAGCCTTCCGGCGGGAAGCACAGATACGCAGTATTTT. It codes for CASSLPAGSTDTQYF.

This sequence joins TRBV2 and TRBJ2-6; the D gene is possibly TRBD2 (6 bases). The CDR3 is made up of 17 amino acids. V was pared by 4 bases and J by 0 bases, with 13 bases between. Germline V gene sequence: CDR1 SNHLY, CDR2 FYNNEI. Written as DNA, the CDR3 is TGTGCCAGCAGTGCTCCCGGGAGAGACTCTGGGGCCAACGTCCTGACTTTC. Amino acid sequence: CASSAPGRDSGANVLTF.

V is TRBV27 and J is TRBJ1-4, with unresolved D. The germline V and J ends were trimmed by 5 bases and 7 bases, with 17 bases remaining between them. The germline V gene has CDR1 MNHEY and CDR2 SMNVEV (reference sequence). This CDR3 is built from 15 residues. CDR3 sequence (DNA): TGTGCCAGCAGTCCCGACACGGTTCCTTTTGAAAAACTGTTTTTT. The encoded protein is CASSPDTVPFEKLFF.

The chain employs TRBV7-6 and TRBJ2-7; 8 bases map to TRBD2. The CDR3 totals 15 residues. Germline V gene sequence: CDR1 SGHVS, CDR2 FNYEAQ. With 5 bases clipped from V and 3 bases from J, the junction kept 9 bases outside the gene matches. The chain's CDR3 is CASSGRAGASYEQYF. The DNA for the CDR3 is TGTGCCAGCAGCGGTAGAGCGGGAGCAAGCTACGAGCAGTACTTC.

Only a few counts were recorded for this clone. The chain combines TRBV24-1 with TRBJ1-5; 7 bases line up with TRBD1. Germline V gene data show CDR1 as KGHDR and CDR2 as SFDVKD. The CDR3 totals 17 residues. V lost 2 bases to trimming and J lost 2 bases; unmatched junction nucleotides: 8. Written as DNA, the CDR3 is TGTGCCACCAGTGATTATACCCGACAGGGCGGCAATCAGCCCCAGCATTTT. Translated, it gives CATSDYTRQGGNQPQHF.

This chain connects TRBV10-1 to TRBJ2-3, with no clear D. V lost 6 bases and J lost 8, with 15 bases in between. The CDR3 contains 13 residues. Germline V gene lookup returns CDR1 WNHNN and CDR2 SYGVQD (reference sequence). The CDR3 sequence: CASSAVPRATQYF. Here the CDR3 DNA reads TGCGCCAGCAGCGCCGTTCCTAGAGCTACGCAGTATTTT.

This chain connects TRBV2 to TRBJ2-1, with 10 bases aligning to TRBD2. Germline V lookup: CDR1 SNHLY, CDR2 FYNNEI. The CDR3 sequence is 15 residues long. Trimming removed 5 bases from V and 7 bases from J; junction bases left unmatched: 8. The CDR3 DNA follows: TGTGCCAGCAGTTTTATAGCGGGAGGAGGGAATGAGCAGTTCTTC. Its translation: CASSFIAGGGNEQFF. The complete variable domain, with remaining parts taken from reference TRBV2 and TRBJ2-1, reads EPEVTQTPSHQVTQMGQEVILRCVPISNHLYFYWYRQILGQKVEFLVSFYNNEISEKSEIFDDQFSVERPDGSNFTLKIRSTKLEDSAMYFCASSFIAGGGNEQFFGPGTRLTVL.

This clone has more than one count but fewer than ten. The CDR3 loop reads CASIPGAGGSYTQYF. The CDR3 DNA sequence: TGTGCCAGTATACCCGGGGCAGGGGGCTCGTATACGCAGTATTTT. V and J are TRBV19 and TRBJ2-3, with 8 bases that match TRBD1. CDR1 and CDR2 (germline): LNHDA, SQIVND (reference sequence). This CDR3 is 15 amino acids long. Losses at the gene ends were 7 bases for V and 7 bases for J; bases not matched to a gene: 13.

J is TRBJ1-1 and V is TRBV3-1 (or the pseudogene TRBV3-2); D remains unclear. The germline CDR1 and CDR2 sequences are LGHDT and YNNKEL (reference sequence). Trimming stripped 0 bases from V and 0 bases from J, with 2 bases between. This CDR3 spans 13 amino acids. CDR3: CASSQDLNTEAFF. CDR3 DNA sequence: TGTGCCAGCAGCCAAGACTTGAACACTGAAGCTTTCTTT.

V gene TRBV28 combines with J gene TRBJ1-6, with 8 bases aligning to TRBD1. This CDR3 contains 17 residues. With V trimmed by 7 bases and J by 4 bases, 12 bases remained unmatched. Germline assignment: CDR1 MDHEN and CDR2 SYDVKM. CDR3 nucleotides: TGTGCCAGCACTTCGCCCTCGGACAGGGATTATAATTCACCCCTCCACTTT. Protein sequence: CASTSPSDRDYNSPLHF.

The chain couples TRBV4-3 to TRBJ1-2; D may be TRBD1 (6 bases). CDR3 length: 14 residues. V shed 0 bases and J shed 8 bases, with 13 bases lying between them. CDR1 and CDR2 from the germline V gene are LGHNA and YSLEER. The CDR3 nucleotides read TGCGCCAGCAGCCAAGATTCTACAGGGTGGGGCTACACCTTC. This codes for CASSQDSTGWGYTF.

This clone has only one observation. The V call is TRBV11-3, the J call TRBJ2-2; D unclear. The germline V gene has CDR1 SGHNT and CDR2 YENEEA. CDR3 size: 13 residues. Between the trimmed V and J ends, which lost 3 bases and 5 bases, there was a span of 7 bases. The CDR3 loop is CASSFATTGELFF. In DNA form, the CDR3 reads TGTGCCAGCAGCTTTGCAACTACCGGGGAGCTGTTTTTT.

The rearrangement joins TRBV5-1 to TRBJ1-1; possible D gene TRBD1, 6 bases. V was clipped by 0 bases and J by 7 bases, with 13 bases between them. This CDR3 region has 14 residues. CDR1 is SGHRS and CDR2 is YFSETQ in the germline V gene. CDR3 region: CASSLGQAPREAFF. The DNA for the CDR3 is TGCGCCAGCAGCTTGGGACAGGCCCCCCGTGAAGCTTTCTTT.